This TCR beta chain was identified in a study of blood T cell repertoires in COVID-19. Study-level information: Acute-phase and convalescent COVID-19 samples originated in the United States, Italy and Spain. The analysed material was cDNA or gDNA that came from T cells, B-cell-depleted T cells, or PBMCs.

In the authors' workflow: Amplified reference gene primers provided the basis for estimating nucleated cell counts. Sequenced by immunoSEQ multiplex PCR; TCRdb stores in-frame clones only, minus some. That table supplies the V and J calls and clone size; D and trimming were determined from the DNA. The repertoire consists of about 87,000 clones, with roughly 86% occurring once and the leading ten covering approximately 7.4%. Trimming cost V 5 bases and J 5 bases; bases outside gene matches: 6. Germline-derived CDR1 and CDR2 are MNHEY and SMNVEV (reference sequence). The CDR3 consists of 15 residues. This TCR was recovered from a human donor with acute or convalescent COVID-19. The donor label of this sample is uncertain. Sequencing input: peripheral blood. The J gene is TRBJ1-6, the V gene TRBV27; 7 bases match TRBD1. The DNA of the CDR3 is TGTGCCAGCAGTCCTACCGGGACAGATAATTCACCCCTCCACTTT. Translated, it gives CASSPTGTDNSPLHF.